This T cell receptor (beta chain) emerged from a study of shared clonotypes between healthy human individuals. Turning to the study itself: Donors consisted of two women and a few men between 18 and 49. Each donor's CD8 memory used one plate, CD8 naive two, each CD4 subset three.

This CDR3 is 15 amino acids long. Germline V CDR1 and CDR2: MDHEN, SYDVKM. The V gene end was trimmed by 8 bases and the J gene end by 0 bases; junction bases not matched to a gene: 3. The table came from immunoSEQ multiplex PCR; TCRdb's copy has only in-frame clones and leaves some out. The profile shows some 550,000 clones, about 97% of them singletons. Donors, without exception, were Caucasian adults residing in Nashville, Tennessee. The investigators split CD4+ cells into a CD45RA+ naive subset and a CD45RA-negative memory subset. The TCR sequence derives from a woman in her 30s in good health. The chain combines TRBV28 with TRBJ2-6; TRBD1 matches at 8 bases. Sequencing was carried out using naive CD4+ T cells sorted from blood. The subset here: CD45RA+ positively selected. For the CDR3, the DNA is TGTGCCAGCCGAACAGGGGGCTCTGGGGCCAACGTCCTGACTTTC. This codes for CASRTGGSGANVLTF.